Only a few counts were recorded for the clone carrying this T cell receptor beta chain. The data stem from a study of patients and donors after allogeneic stem cell transplantation. TCRdb fed the RT-PCR reads into MiXCR, producing one record per CDR3 protein. This sample yields about a million distinct CDR3 sequences, of which under 20% are seen a single time; 5.5% to 6.5% belongs to the top ten. Germline values: CDR1 SGHKS, CDR2 YYEKEE (reference sequence). With 5 bases removed from V and 3 bases from J, the gap between germline ends came to 14 bases. CDR3 length equals 14 residues. The sequencing input was blood, either unsorted or a sorted T cell fraction (not recorded which). This chain joins TRBV5-5 and TRBJ2-5, with D maybe TRBD2 (6 bases). The sequence derives from a human donor who was either an allogeneic HSCT recipient or a stem cell or donor lymphocyte infusion donor (not recorded which). It is not recorded whose cells these are; they may come from a transplant donor. Written as DNA, the CDR3 is TGTGCCAGCAGGCGGGGAAGGACAAAAGAGACCCAGTACTTC. It is translated as CASRRGRTKETQYF.